Described below is a single T cell receptor (beta chain) sequence and its context. Some clones are missing from TCRdb's copy, which holds only in-frame ones; the method was immunoSEQ multiplex PCR. This table has just over 40,000 clones, approximately 88% appearing once. This record belongs to a study of siplizumab effects on memory and regulatory T cells. CDR3 size: 13 residues. Germline V CDR1 and CDR2: ENHRY, SYGVKD. After removal of 7 bases from V and 4 bases from J, the junction contained 6 bases not matched to a gene. The sequenced sample was naive CD4+ T cells sorted from blood. V and J are TRBV10-3 and TRBJ2-7, with 8 bases that match TRBD1. This TCR was recovered from a human donor in good health. CDR3 residues: CAIMGQASYEQYF. CDR3 bases: TGTGCCATCATGGGACAGGCATCTTACGAGCAGTACTTC.